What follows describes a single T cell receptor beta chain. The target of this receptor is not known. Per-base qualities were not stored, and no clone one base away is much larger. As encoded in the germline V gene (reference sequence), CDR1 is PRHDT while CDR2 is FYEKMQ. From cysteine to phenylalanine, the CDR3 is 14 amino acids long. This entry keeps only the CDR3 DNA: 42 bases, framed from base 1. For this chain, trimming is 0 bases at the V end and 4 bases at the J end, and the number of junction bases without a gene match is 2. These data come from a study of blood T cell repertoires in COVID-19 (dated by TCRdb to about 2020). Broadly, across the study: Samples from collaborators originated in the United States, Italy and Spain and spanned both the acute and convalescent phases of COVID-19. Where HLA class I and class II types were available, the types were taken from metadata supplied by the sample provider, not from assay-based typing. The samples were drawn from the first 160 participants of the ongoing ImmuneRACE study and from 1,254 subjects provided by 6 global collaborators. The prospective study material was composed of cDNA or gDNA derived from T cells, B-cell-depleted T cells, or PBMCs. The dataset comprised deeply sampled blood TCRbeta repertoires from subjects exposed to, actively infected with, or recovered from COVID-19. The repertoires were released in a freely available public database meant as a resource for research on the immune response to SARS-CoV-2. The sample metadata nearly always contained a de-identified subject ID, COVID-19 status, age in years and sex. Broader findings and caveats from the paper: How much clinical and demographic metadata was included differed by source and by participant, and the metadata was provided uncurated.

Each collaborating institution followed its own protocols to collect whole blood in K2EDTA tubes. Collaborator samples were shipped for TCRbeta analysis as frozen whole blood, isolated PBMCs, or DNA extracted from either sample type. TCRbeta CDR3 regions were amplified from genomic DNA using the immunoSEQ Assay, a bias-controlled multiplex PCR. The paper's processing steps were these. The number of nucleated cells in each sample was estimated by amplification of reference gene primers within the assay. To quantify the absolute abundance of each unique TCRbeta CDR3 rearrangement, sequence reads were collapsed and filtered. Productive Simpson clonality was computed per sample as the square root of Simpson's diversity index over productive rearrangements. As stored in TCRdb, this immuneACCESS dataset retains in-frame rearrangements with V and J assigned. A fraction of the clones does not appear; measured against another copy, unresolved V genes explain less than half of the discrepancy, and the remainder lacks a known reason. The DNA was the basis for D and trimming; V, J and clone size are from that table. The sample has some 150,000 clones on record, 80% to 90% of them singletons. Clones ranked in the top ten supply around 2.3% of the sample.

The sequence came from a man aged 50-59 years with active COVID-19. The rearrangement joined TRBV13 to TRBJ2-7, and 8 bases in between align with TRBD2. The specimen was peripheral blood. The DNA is TGTGCCAGCAGCTTAGGCGGGGGGGCTTACGAGCAGTACTTC. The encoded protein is CASSLGGGAYEQYF.